The 10 T cell receptor beta chains in this list originate from one sample, sequenced in a study of T cells in Graves' hyperthyroidism and ophthalmopathy (dated by TCRdb to the late 2010s). The library relied on multiplex PCR. The listed sequencing device is Illumina HiSeq 2000. The TCR beta CDR3 regions were amplified from RNA transcripts. For the first round of RT-PCR on the TCR CDR3, the HTBI primer set was used together with the Qiagen OneStep RT-PCR kit. Through fastp at Q25 and MiXCR, TCRdb rebuilt clones from the public reads, retaining in-frame beta chains. Rows are combined by CDR3 protein, so each entry shows the most common genes and DNA. The sample data list some 600,000 distinct CDR3 sequences, and about 15% of these were observed just once. Together, the top ten hold around 5.4% of the sample. What was sequenced was blood. The receptors shown here come from a woman in her twenties or thirties with Graves' hyperthyroidism that later progressed to Graves' ophthalmopathy.

A few counts support this clonotype. The rearrangement joins TRBV3-1 to TRBJ2-7; D tentatively reads TRBD1 or TRBD2 (6 bases each). Germline loops: CDR1 LGHDT, CDR2 YNNKEL (reference sequence). CDR3 length equals 17 residues. The V and J ends lost 0 bases and 5 bases respectively, with 20 bases between them. In DNA form, the CDR3 reads TGTGCCAGCAGCCAAGAGGGGGGTGGAACAGGGCTCCACGAGCAGTACTTC. Translation: CASSQEGGGTGLHEQYF.

There are many counts of this clonotype. V gene TRBV27 combines with J gene TRBJ2-5; TRBD2 might be the D (5 bases). The V gene lost 4 bases and the J gene lost 0 bases, with 12 bases spanning the gap. CDR3 size: 15 residues. CDR1 is MNHEY and CDR2 is SMNVEV in the germline V gene (reference sequence). The CDR3 loop is CASSYDYINQETQYF. DNA for the CDR3: TGTGCCAGCAGTTACGACTACATAAACCAAGAGACCCAGTACTTC.

The CDR3 region is CASSQEWGPAIQYF. The CDR3 region has the DNA TGTGCCAGCAGCCAAGAGTGGGGGCCGGCCATTCAGTACTTC. The V and J genes are TRBV4-2 and TRBJ2-4, with D perhaps TRBD1 (6 bases). Between the trimmed V and J ends, which lost 0 bases and 9 bases, there was a span of 12 bases. This CDR3 region has 14 residues. CDR1 is LGHNA and CDR2 is YNFKEQ in the germline V gene.

This clonotype showed up many times. The CDR3 DNA sequence: TGTGCCAGCACCCCAGGGGCCACCTACAATGAGCAGTTCTTC. It translates to CASTPGATYNEQFF. The rearrangement uses TRBV13 and TRBJ2-1; the D gene is possibly TRBD1 (6 bases). Trimming shortened V by 7 bases and J by 2 bases, and 12 bases separated the two germline ends. The CDR3 extends over 14 amino acids. From germline, CDR1 is PRHDT and CDR2 FYEKMQ (reference sequence). Filled out from reference TRBV13 and TRBJ2-1, the complete variable domain reads AAGVIQSPRHLIKEKRETATLKCYPIPRHDTVYWYQQGPGQDPQFLISFYEKMQSDKGSIPDRFSAQQFSDYHSELNMSSLELGDSALYFCASTPGATYNEQFFGPGTRLTVL.

This chain uses TRBV14 with TRBJ2-7; D might be TRBD2 (5 bases). V was pared by 0 bases and J by 2 bases, with 8 bases between. CDR1 is SGHDN and CDR2 is FVKESK in the germline V gene. The CDR3 extends over 14 amino acids. The CDR3 spells CASSQDISAYEQYF. CDR3 bases: TGTGCCAGCAGCCAAGATATTAGCGCCTACGAGCAGTACTTC.

Note on this clonotype: With a much larger clone just one base away, this may be a read error. This chain joins TRBV20-1 and TRBJ2-2; the D is unclear. The CDR3 consists of 14 residues. Trimming removed 3 bases from V and 7 bases from J, with 15 bases in between. Germline lookup yields CDR1 DFQATT and CDR2 SNEGSKA (reference sequence). In DNA, the CDR3 is TGCAGTGCTAGTTTACTCGCCCCGGGCGGGGAGCTGTTTTTT. Protein product: CSASLLAPGGELFF.

The J gene is TRBJ2-7, the V gene TRBV5-6; TRBD2 matches at 13 bases. The CDR3 is 18 amino acids. The germline CDR1 and CDR2 sequences are SGHDT and YYEEEE. Unmatched junction bases numbered 15, after V lost 4 bases and J lost 5 bases. CDR3 amino acids: CASSAGRGLAGRSDEQYF. The DNA for the CDR3 is TGTGCCAGCAGCGCGGGGCGGGGACTAGCGGGACGATCGGACGAGCAGTACTTC.

The table lists this clonotype with a few counts. CDR3 loop: CAISEGSEVQYEQFF. As DNA, the CDR3 is TGTGCCATCAGTGAAGGGAGCGAGGTACAATATGAGCAGTTCTTC. This rearrangement joins TRBV10-3 to TRBJ2-1, with D possibly matching TRBD2 (5 bases). Germline V gene sequence: CDR1 ENHRY, CDR2 SYGVKD. The CDR3 length is 15 residues. Trimming pared 3 bases from V and 8 bases from J, leaving 17 bases between.

The rearrangement joins TRBV5-1 to TRBJ2-1; 8 bases map to TRBD2. The germline gives CDR1 SGHRS, CDR2 YFSETQ. This CDR3 region has 13 residues. V trimming: 4 bases; J trimming: 10 bases; junction bases outside the gene matches: 7. This CDR3 is CASSDGLAPEQFF. The CDR3 DNA reads TGCGCCAGCAGCGACGGACTAGCCCCCGAGCAGTTCTTC. Together with reference TRBV5-1 and TRBJ2-1, the CDR3 gives the full variable domain: KAGVTQTPRYLIKTRGQQVTLSCSPISGHRSVSWYQQTPGQGLQFLFEYFSETQRNKGNFPGRFSGRQFSNSRSEMNVSTLELGDSALYLCASSDGLAPEQFFGPGTRLTVL.

The chain uses TRBV9 and TRBJ2-7; unclear D gene. From germline, CDR1 is SGDLS and CDR2 YYNGEE. The germline V and J ends were trimmed by 2 bases and 1 base, with 10 bases remaining between them. This CDR3 region has 14 residues. Here the CDR3 reads CASSVDPFSYEQYF. In nucleotides, the CDR3 is TGTGCCAGCAGCGTGGACCCTTTTTCCTACGAGCAGTACTTC.